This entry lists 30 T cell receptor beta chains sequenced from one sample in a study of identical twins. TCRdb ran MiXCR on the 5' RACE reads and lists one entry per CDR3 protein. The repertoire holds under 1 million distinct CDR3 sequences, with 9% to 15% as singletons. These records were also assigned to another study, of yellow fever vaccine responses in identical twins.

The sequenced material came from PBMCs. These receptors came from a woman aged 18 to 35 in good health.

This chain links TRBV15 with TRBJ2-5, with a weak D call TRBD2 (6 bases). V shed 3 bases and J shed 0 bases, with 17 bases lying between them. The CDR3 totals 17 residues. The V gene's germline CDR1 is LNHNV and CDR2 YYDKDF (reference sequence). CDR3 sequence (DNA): TGTGCCACCAGCAGCGATCGGGTAGCGGAGCACCAAGAGACCCAGTACTTC. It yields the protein CATSSDRVAEHQETQYF.

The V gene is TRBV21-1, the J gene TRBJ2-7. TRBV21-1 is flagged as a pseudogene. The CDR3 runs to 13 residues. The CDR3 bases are TGTGCCAGCAGCAAAGGTTACCCCTACGAGCAGTACGTC. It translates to CASSKGYPYEQYV.

CDR3 coding DNA: TGTGCCAGCAGTTTCTGGGAGTTGGACACTGAAGCTTTCTTT. It translates to CASSFWELDTEAFF. The rearrangement links TRBV12-3 or TRBV12-4 to TRBJ1-1; D is uncertain. V lost 3 bases and J lost 3, with 11 bases in between. The CDR3 is made up of 14 amino acids.

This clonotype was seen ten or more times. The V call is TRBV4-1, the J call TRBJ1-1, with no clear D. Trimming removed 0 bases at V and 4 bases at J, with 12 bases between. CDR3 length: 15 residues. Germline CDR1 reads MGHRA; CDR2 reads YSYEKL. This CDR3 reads CASSQDKGWSTEAFF. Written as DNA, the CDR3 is TGCGCCAGCAGCCAAGATAAGGGTTGGAGCACTGAAGCTTTCTTT.

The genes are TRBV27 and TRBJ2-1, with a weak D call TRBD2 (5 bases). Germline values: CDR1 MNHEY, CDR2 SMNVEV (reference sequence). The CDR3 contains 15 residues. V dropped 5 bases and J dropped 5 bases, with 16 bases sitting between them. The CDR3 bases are TGTGCCAGCAGTATAGCGTTAAGACTTCACAATGAGCAGTTCTTC. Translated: CASSIALRLHNEQFF.

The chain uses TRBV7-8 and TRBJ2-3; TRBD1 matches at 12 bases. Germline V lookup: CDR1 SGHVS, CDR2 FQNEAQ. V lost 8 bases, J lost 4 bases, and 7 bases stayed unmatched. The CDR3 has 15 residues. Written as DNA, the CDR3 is TGTGCCAGCCGCTGGGGGACAGGGGGCGCAGATACGCAGTATTTT. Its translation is CASRWGTGGADTQYF.

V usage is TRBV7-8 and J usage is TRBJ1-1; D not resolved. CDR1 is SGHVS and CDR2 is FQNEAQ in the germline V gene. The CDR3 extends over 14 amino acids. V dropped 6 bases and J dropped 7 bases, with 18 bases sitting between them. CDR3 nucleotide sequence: TGTGCCAGCAGTTCAGTGAGCAGTTTAGGTGAAGCTTTCTTT. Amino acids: CASSSVSSLGEAFF.

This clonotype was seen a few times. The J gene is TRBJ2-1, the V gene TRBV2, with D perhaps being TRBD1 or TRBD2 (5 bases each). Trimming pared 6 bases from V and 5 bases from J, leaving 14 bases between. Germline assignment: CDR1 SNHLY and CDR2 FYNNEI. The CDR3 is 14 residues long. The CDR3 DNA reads TGTGCCAGCAGCCCCCCGGGGCCAAACAATGAGCAGTTCTTC. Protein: CASSPPGPNNEQFF.

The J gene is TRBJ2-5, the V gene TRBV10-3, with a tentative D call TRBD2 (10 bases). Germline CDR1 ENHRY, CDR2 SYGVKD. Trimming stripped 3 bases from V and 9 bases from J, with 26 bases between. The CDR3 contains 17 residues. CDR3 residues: CAISDSKTGGLAGAQYF. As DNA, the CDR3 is TGTGCCATCAGTGATTCGAAGACAGGGGGGCTAGCGGGAGCCCAGTACTTC.

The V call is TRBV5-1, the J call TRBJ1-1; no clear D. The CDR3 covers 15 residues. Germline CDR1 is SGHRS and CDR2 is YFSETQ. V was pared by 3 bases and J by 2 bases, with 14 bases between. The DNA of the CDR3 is TGCGCCAGCAGCTCCACTGGGCAGATAAACACTGAAGCTTTCTTT. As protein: CASSSTGQINTEAFF. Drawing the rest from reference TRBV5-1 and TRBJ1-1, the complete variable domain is KAGVTQTPRYLIKTRGQQVTLSCSPISGHRSVSWYQQTPGQGLQFLFEYFSETQRNKGNFPGRFSGRQFSNSRSEMNVSTLELGDSALYLCASSSTGQINTEAFFGQGTRLTVV.

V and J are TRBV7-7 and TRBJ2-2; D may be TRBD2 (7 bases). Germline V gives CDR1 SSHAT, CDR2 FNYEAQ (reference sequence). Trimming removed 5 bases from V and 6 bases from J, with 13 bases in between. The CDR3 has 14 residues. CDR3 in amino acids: CASSPTRGPGELFF. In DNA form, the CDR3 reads TGTGCCAGCAGCCCAACGCGGGGGCCCGGGGAGCTGTTTTTT. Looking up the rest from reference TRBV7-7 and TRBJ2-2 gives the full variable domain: GAGVSQSPRYKVTKRGQDVTLRCDPISSHATLYWYQQALGQGPEFLTYFNYEAQPDKSGLPSDRFSAERPEGSISTLTIQRTEQRDSAMYRCASSPTRGPGELFFGEGSRLTVL.

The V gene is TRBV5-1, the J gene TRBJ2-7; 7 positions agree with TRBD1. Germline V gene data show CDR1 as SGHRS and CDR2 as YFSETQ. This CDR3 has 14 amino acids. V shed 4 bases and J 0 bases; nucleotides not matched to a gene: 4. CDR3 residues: CASSKGTDSYEQYF. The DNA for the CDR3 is TGCGCCAGCAGCAAGGGGACAGACTCCTACGAGCAGTACTTC.

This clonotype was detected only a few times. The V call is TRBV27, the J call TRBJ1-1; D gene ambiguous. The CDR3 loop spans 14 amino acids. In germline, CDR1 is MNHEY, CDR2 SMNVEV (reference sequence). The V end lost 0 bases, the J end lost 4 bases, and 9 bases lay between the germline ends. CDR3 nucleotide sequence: TGTGCCAGCAGTTTATCCAGGTGGGGCACTGAAGCTTTCTTT. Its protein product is CASSLSRWGTEAFF.

CDR3 DNA sequence: TGTGCCAGCAGTTACCTGGGGTTGAACACTGAAGCTTTCTTT. Its protein is CASSYLGLNTEAFF. The V call is TRBV6-5, the J call TRBJ1-1, with unresolved D. The CDR3 runs 14 residues. V was cut by 2 bases and J by 0 bases, with 7 bases left in between. Looked up from germline, CDR1 is MNHEY and CDR2 is SVGAGI.

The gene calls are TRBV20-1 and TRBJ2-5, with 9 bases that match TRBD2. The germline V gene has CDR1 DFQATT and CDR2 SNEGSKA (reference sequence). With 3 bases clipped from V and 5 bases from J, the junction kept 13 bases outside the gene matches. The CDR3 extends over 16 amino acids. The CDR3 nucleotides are TGCAGTGCTAGGGGGACTAGCACCTACCAAAGCGAGACCCAGTACTTC. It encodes CSARGTSTYQSETQYF.

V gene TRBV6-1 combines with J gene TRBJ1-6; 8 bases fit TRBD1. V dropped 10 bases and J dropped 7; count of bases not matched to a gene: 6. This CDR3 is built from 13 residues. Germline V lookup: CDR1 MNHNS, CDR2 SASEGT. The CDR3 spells CANGDRFNSPLHF. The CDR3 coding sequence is TGTGCCAACGGGGACAGGTTCAATTCACCCCTCCACTTT.

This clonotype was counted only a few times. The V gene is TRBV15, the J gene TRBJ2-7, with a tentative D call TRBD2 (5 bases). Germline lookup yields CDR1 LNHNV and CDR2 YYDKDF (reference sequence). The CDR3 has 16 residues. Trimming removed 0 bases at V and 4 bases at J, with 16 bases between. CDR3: CATSRDRSSRGYEQYF. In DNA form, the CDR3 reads TGTGCCACCAGCAGAGATAGGTCCTCCCGGGGATACGAGCAGTACTTC.

The CDR3, as DNA: TGTGCCAGCAGCTCGCCGGGACAGGGGGAAAAAGAGACCCAGTACTTC. This sequence encodes CASSSPGQGEKETQYF. V usage is TRBV5-6 and J usage is TRBJ2-5, with 11 positions matching TRBD1. Germline CDR1 is SGHDT and CDR2 is YYEEEE. CDR3 length equals 16 residues. Trimming at V came to 3 bases and at J to 3 bases, leaving 7 bases not matched to a gene.

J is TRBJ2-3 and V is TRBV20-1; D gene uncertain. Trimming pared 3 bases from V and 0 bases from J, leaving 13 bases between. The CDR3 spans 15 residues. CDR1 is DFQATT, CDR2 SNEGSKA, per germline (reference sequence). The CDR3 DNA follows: TGCAGTGCTAGGAGTCCGGGTGCTAGCACAGATACGCAGTATTTT. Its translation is CSARSPGASTDTQYF.

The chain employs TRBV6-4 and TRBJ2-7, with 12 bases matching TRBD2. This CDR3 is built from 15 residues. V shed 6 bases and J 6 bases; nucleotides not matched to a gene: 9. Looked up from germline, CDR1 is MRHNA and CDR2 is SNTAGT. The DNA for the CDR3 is TGTGCCAGCAGGACTAGCGGGGGACCCCTACTCGAGCAGTACGTC. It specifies CASRTSGGPLLEQYV.

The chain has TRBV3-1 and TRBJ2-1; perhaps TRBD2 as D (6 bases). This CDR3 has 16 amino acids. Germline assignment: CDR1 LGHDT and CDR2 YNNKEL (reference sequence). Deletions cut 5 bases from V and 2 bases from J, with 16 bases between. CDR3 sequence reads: CASSWVDYPPYNEQFF. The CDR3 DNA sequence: TGTGCCAGCAGCTGGGTGGACTATCCCCCCTACAATGAGCAGTTCTTC.

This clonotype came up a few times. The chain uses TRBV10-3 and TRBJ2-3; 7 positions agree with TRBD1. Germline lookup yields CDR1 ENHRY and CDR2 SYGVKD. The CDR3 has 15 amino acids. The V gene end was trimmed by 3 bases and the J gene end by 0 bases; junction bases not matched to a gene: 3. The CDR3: CAISDPGQSTDTQYF. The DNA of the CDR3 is TGTGCCATCAGTGATCCGGGACAGAGCACAGATACGCAGTATTTT.

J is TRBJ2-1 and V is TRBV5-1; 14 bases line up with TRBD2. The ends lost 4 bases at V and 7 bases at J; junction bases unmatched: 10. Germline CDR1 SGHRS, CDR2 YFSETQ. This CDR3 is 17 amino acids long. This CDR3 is CASSPPGLAGGENEQFF. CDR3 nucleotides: TGCGCCAGCAGCCCCCCCGGACTAGCGGGGGGTGAGAATGAGCAGTTCTTC.

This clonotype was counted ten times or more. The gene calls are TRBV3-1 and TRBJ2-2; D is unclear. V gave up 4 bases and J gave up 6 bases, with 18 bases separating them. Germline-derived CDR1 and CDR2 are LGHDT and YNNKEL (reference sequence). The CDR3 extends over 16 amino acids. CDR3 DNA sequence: TGTGCCAGCAGCCCACCGAGAGGAGCAGGCGCCGGGGAGCTGTTTTTT. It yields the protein CASSPPRGAGAGELFF.

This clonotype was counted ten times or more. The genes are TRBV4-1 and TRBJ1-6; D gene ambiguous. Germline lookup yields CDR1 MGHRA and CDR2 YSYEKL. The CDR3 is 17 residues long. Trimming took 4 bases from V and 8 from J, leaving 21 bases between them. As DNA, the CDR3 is TGCGCCAGCAGCCCAGGATGGCCAAGAAGGTTGGATTCACCCCTCCACTTT. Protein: CASSPGWPRRLDSPLHF.

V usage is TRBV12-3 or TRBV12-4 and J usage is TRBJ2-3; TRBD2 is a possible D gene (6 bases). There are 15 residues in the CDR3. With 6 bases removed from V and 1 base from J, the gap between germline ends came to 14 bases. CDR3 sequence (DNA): TGTGCCAGCAGGCCGACTAGTATCCGCACAGATACGCAGTATTTT. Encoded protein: CASRPTSIRTDTQYF.

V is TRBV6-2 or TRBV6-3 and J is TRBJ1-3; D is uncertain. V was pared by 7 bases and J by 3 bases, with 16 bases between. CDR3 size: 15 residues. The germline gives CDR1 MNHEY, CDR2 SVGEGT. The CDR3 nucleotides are TGTGCCAGCACCGTACCATCAGGAGGTGGAAACACCATATATTTT. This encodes CASTVPSGGGNTIYF.

CDR3 sequence: CSAWDRGGQPQHF. CDR3 in DNA: TGCAGTGCCTGGGACAGGGGCGGCCAGCCCCAGCATTTT. J is TRBJ1-5 and V is TRBV20-1, with 10 nucleotides matching TRBD1. The CDR3 sequence is 13 residues long. Germline loops: CDR1 DFQATT, CDR2 SNEGSKA (reference sequence). Trimming took 6 bases from V and 7 from J; bases not matched to a gene: 6.

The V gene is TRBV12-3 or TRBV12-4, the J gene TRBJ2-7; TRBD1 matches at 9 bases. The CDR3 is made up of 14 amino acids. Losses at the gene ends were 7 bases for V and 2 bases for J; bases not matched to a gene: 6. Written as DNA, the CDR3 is TGTGCCAGCAACCCGGGACAGGGACCCTACGAGCAGTACGTC. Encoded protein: CASNPGQGPYEQYV.

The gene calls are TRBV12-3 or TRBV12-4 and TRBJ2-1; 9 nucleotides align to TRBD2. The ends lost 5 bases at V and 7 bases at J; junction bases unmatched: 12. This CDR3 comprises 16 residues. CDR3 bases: TGTGCCAGCAGTCCAAGACCACCGGGACTAGCTAATGAGCAGTTCTTC. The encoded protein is CASSPRPPGLANEQFF.